The rows below give T cell receptor beta chains drawn from one sample of a study of T cell responses to AZD1222 COVID-19 vaccine. The repertoire was sequenced with immunoSEQ multiplex PCR; TCRdb's copy has only in-frame clones and lacks some. The sample consists of around 180,000 clones, 94% of them appearing once. The sequencing here drew on peripheral blood, taken 28 days after the second AZD1222 dose. These receptors were taken from an adult who received the AZD1222 COVID-19 vaccine. Each CDR3 is given with its conserved first and last residue. The D gene is left open where the match is weak. Size is omitted from some rows. Given values are once, few, many or a class for expanded clones.

size: NA
D: TRBD1
length: 15
V: TRBV10-2
J: TRBJ2-7
DNA: TGCGCCAGCCTGAGGGGTAACAGGGGATACTACGAGCAGTACTTC
CDR3: CASLRGNRGYYEQYF

size: once
D: NA
length: 18
V: TRBV11-2
J: TRBJ1-1
DNA: TGTGCCAGCAGCTTCGAGGCCCCCGGGGGGCGTTTTAACACTGAAGCTTTCTTT
CDR3: CASSFEAPGGRFNTEAFF

size: NA
D: TRBD1
length: 16
V: TRBV2
J: TRBJ1-4
DNA: TGTGCCAGCGGCTTGGGGCAGGGGGCGACTAATGAAAAACTGTTTTTT
CDR3: CASGLGQGATNEKLFF

size: NA
D: NA
length: 15
V: TRBV15
J: TRBJ1-3
DNA: TGTGCCACCAGCAGAGATTGGGGGGGTGGAAACACCATATATTTT
CDR3: CATSRDWGGGNTIYF

size: NA
D: NA
length: 14
V: TRBV6-6
J: TRBJ2-2
DNA: TGTGCCAGCAGTTTCTTGGGCAACACCGGGGAGCTGTTTTTT
CDR3: CASSFLGNTGELFF

size: NA
D: NA
length: 15
V: TRBV19
J: TRBJ2-7
DNA: TGTGCCAGTAGTATCGTCGATAAAAGCTCCTACGAGCAGTACTTC
CDR3: CASSIVDKSSYEQYF

size: NA
D: NA
length: 15
V: TRBV28
J: TRBJ1-5
DNA: TGTGCCAGCAGAGAGAGGGGATCGAGCAATCAGCCCCAGCATTTT
CDR3: CASRERGSSNQPQHF

size: few
D: TRBD1
length: 15
V: TRBV5-1
J: TRBJ1-4
DNA: TGCGCCAGCAGCTTAGAAACAGGGGGTGGTGAAAAACTGTTTTTT
CDR3: CASSLETGGGEKLFF

size: NA
D: NA
length: 14
V: TRBV9
J: TRBJ1-2
DNA: TGTGCCAGCAGCCCGAGGATCGGGGGCTATGGCTACACCTTC
CDR3: CASSPRIGGYGYTF

size: NA
D: NA
length: 16
V: TRBV4-1
J: TRBJ1-2
DNA: TGCGCCAGCAGCCGTGAGGAGGCAGACTCTTCCTATGGCTACACCTTC
CDR3: CASSREEADSSYGYTF

size: NA
D: NA
length: 11
V: TRBV20-1
J: TRBJ1-1
DNA: TGCAGTGCTAGAGGAATATCAGAAGCTTTCTTT
CDR3: CSARGISEAFF

size: NA
D: TRBD1
length: 15
V: TRBV7-2
J: TRBJ2-3
DNA: TGTGCCAGCAGCTTAGTCCAGGGGGCGGTAGATACGCAGTATTTT
CDR3: CASSLVQGAVDTQYF

size: NA
D: NA
length: 12
V: TRBV7-9
J: TRBJ2-7
DNA: TGTGCCAGCAGCACAGGGGGGGTCGAGCAGTACTTC
CDR3: CASSTGGVEQYF

size: NA
D: TRBD1
length: 18
V: TRBV10-3
J: TRBJ1-3
DNA: TGTGCCATCAGTGAGCTAAAGACAGGGGTTAGCTCTGGAAACACCATATATTTT
CDR3: CAISELKTGVSSGNTIYF

size: NA
D: NA
length: 14
V: TRBV7-3
J: TRBJ2-2
DNA: TGTGCCAGCAGCCCATTCGAGGATTCCGGGGAGCTGTTTTTT
CDR3: CASSPFEDSGELFF

size: NA
D: NA
length: 13
V: TRBV12-3/TRBV12-4
J: TRBJ1-5
DNA: TGTGCCAGCAACATTGTTAGTAATCAGCCCCAGCATTTT
CDR3: CASNIVSNQPQHF

size: NA
D: NA
length: 14
V: TRBV4-3
J: TRBJ2-7
DNA: TGCGCCAGCAGCCAAGATGAACAGTCCTACGAGCAGTACTTC
CDR3: CASSQDEQSYEQYF

size: once
D: NA
length: 13
V: TRBV6-1
J: TRBJ1-1
DNA: TGTGCCAGCAGTGAACTTGCAAACACTGAAGCTTTCTTT
CDR3: CASSELANTEAFF

size: once
D: NA
length: 11
V: TRBV28
J: TRBJ1-1
DNA: TGTGCCAGCACCGAGGGGACTTCAGCTTTCTTT
CDR3: CASTEGTSAFF

size: NA
D: NA
length: 14
V: TRBV7-3
J: TRBJ2-1
DNA: TGTGCCAGCAGCTATACCGGACGGTACAATGAGCAGTTCTTC
CDR3: CASSYTGRYNEQFF

size: NA
D: TRBD2
length: 13
V: TRBV3-1/TRBV3-2
J: TRBJ2-7
DNA: TGTGCCAGCAGCCGGGGGGACTACCGCGAGCAGTACTTC
CDR3: CASSRGDYREQYF

size: NA
D: TRBD1
length: 14
V: TRBV28
J: TRBJ1-5
DNA: TGTGCCAGCGCCCGGGCAGGGGGGAGTCAGCCCCAGCATTTT
CDR3: CASARAGGSQPQHF

size: NA
D: TRBD1
length: 16
V: TRBV27
J: TRBJ2-7
DNA: TGTGCCAGCAGTTCGACATCGGACAGGGGTCTATACGAGCAGTACTTC
CDR3: CASSSTSDRGLYEQYF

size: NA
D: NA
length: 15
V: TRBV6-1
J: TRBJ2-7
DNA: TGTGCCAGCAGTGAAGAACGAGGGGGGGCGTACGAGCAGTACTTC
CDR3: CASSEERGGAYEQYF

size: NA
D: TRBD2
length: 18
V: TRBV10-3
J: TRBJ2-1
DNA: TGTGCCATAAAAGGGACTAGCGGGGTCCCCAGCTCCTACAATGAGCAGTTCTTC
CDR3: CAIKGTSGVPSSYNEQFF

size: NA
D: NA
length: 13
V: TRBV19
J: TRBJ1-2
DNA: TGTGCCAGTAGTCCCGGAGCTAACTATGGCTACACCTTC
CDR3: CASSPGANYGYTF

size: NA
D: NA
length: 15
V: TRBV6-5
J: TRBJ1-3
DNA: TGTGCCAGCAGTATTTACATGGTTGGGGGAAACACCATATATTTT
CDR3: CASSIYMVGGNTIYF

size: NA
D: NA
length: 14
V: TRBV2
J: TRBJ2-5
DNA: TGTGCCAGCGGTAAATATCCGATCCAAGAGACCCAGTACTTC
CDR3: CASGKYPIQETQYF

size: NA
D: NA
length: 13
V: TRBV18
J: TRBJ1-3
DNA: TGTGCCAGCGCCCAGGGTGCTGGAAACACCATATATTTT
CDR3: CASAQGAGNTIYF

size: NA
D: NA
length: 12
V: TRBV28
J: TRBJ1-5
DNA: TGTGCCAGCAGTTCGGGGGATCAGCCCCAGCATTTT
CDR3: CASSSGDQPQHF

size: NA
D: TRBD1
length: 18
V: TRBV7-2
J: TRBJ2-1
DNA: TGTGCCAGCAGCCGTACGACTAACAGGGGATATTTGTTCAATGAGCAGTTCTTC
CDR3: CASSRTTNRGYLFNEQFF

size: NA
D: NA
length: 16
V: TRBV19
J: TRBJ1-5
DNA: TGTGCCAGTAGTCGTCGGACACAGGGTAGCAATCAGCCCCAGCATTTT
CDR3: CASSRRTQGSNQPQHF

size: once
D: NA
length: 11
V: TRBV2
J: TRBJ1-2
DNA: TGTGCCAGAGACGGGGAGGATGGCTACACCTTC
CDR3: CARDGEDGYTF

size: NA
D: NA
length: 12
V: TRBV19
J: TRBJ1-2
DNA: TGTGCCAGTAGCCAGGATTACTATGGCTACACCTTC
CDR3: CASSQDYYGYTF

size: NA
D: NA
length: 12
V: TRBV24-1
J: TRBJ1-2
DNA: TGTGCCACCAGTGATCCGGACAGTCCCTACACCTTC
CDR3: CATSDPDSPYTF

size: few
D: TRBD1
length: 14
V: TRBV2
J: TRBJ1-6
DNA: TGTGCCAGCTCTTTGGACAGGGGGACTTCACCCCTCCACTTT
CDR3: CASSLDRGTSPLHF

size: NA
D: NA
length: 15
V: TRBV11-1
J: TRBJ1-4
DNA: TGTGCCAGCAAATCTGAAACCGCGATGGATGAAAAACTGTTTTTT
CDR3: CASKSETAMDEKLFF

size: NA
D: NA
length: 14
V: TRBV27
J: TRBJ1-1
DNA: TGTGCCAGCAGTACGGACTCCCCTAGCACTGAAGCTTTCTTT
CDR3: CASSTDSPSTEAFF

size: NA
D: NA
length: 16
V: TRBV6-5
J: TRBJ1-2
DNA: TGTGCCAGCAGTTATTACGGAAACAGGCAAAACTATGGCTACACCTTC
CDR3: CASSYYGNRQNYGYTF

size: NA
D: NA
length: 15
V: TRBV7-3
J: TRBJ1-6
DNA: TGTGCCAGCAGCTTAGAGGGTTCCTATAATTCACCCCTCCACTTT
CDR3: CASSLEGSYNSPLHF

size: medium-sized
D: TRBD2
length: 18
V: TRBV4-1
J: TRBJ2-1
DNA: TGCGCCAGCAGCCAAGATCCTTGGCAACTAGCGGACTGGCATGGTCAGTTCTTC
CDR3: CASSQDPWQLADWHGQFF